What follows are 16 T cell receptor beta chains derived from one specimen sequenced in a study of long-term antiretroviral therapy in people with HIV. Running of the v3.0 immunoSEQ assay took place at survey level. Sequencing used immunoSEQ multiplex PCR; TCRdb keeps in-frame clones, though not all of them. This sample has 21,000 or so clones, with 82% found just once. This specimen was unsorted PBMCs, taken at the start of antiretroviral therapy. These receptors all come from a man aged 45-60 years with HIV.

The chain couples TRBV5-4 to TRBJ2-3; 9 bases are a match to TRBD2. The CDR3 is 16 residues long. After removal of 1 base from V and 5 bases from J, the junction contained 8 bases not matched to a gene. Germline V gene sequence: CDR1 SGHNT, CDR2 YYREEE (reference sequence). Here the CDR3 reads CASSLMAGGLRDTQYF. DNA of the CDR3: TGTGCCAGCAGCTTGATGGCGGGAGGGTTAAGAGATACGCAGTATTTT.

In DNA, the CDR3 is TGTGCCAGCAGACCTTACCTCGGGGGGGACGAGCAGTACTTC. It codes for CASRPYLGGDEQYF. This sequence joins TRBV7-9 and TRBJ2-7, with 8 positions matching TRBD2. Germline trimming cut 6 bases from V and 5 bases from J; bases unmatched to any gene: 9. Germline CDR1 and CDR2: SEHNR and FQNEAQ (reference sequence). This CDR3 contains 14 residues.

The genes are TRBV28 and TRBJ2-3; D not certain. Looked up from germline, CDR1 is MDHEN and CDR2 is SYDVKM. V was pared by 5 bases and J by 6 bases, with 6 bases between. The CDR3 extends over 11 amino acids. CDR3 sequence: CASSPHDTQYF. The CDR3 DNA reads TGTGCCAGCAGTCCCCATGATACGCAGTATTTT.

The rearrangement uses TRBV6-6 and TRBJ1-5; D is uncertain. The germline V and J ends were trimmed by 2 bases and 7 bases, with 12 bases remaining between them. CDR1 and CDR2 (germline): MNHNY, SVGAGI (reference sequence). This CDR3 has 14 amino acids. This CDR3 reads CASSYRAAGQPQHF. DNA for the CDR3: TGTGCCAGCAGTTACAGGGCGGCCGGCCAGCCCCAGCATTTT.

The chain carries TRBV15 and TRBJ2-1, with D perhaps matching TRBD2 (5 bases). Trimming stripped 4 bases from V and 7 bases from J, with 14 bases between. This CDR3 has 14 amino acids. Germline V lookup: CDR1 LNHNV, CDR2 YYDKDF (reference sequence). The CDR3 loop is CATSTGLDLNEQFF. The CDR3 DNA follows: TGTGCCACCAGCACCGGACTGGATTTGAATGAGCAGTTCTTC.

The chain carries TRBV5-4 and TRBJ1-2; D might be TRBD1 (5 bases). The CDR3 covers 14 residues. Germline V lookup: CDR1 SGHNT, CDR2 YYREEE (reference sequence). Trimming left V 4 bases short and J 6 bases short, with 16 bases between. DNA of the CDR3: TGTGCCAGCAGCCTGGCGGGGCAGGTCGATGGCTACACCTTC. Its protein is CASSLAGQVDGYTF.

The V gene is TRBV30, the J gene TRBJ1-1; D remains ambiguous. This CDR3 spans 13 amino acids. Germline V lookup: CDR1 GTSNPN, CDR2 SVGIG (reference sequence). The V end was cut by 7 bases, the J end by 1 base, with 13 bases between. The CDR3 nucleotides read TGTGCCTTCTGGGAGGTTTCGAACACTGAAGCTTTCTTT. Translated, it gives CAFWEVSNTEAFF.

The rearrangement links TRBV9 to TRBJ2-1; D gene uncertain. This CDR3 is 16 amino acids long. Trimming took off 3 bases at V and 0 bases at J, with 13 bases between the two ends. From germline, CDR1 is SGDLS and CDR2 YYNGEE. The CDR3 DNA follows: TGTGCCAGCAGCGCCCCGACCCGGAGCTCCTACAATGAGCAGTTCTTC. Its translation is CASSAPTRSSYNEQFF.

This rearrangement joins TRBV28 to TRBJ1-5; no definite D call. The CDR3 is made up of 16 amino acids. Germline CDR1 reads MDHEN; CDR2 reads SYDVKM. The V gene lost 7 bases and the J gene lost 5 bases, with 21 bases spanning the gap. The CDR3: CASTSKRQRAYQPQHF. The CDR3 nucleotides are TGTGCCAGCACCTCCAAGAGACAAAGGGCGTATCAGCCCCAGCATTTT.

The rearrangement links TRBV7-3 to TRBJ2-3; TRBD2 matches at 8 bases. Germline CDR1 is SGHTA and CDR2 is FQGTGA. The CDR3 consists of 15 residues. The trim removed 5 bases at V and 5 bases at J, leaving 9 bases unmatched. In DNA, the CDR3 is TGTGCCAGCAGCCAGTCCGGGGGGGCCGGAGATACGCAGTATTTT. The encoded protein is CASSQSGGAGDTQYF.

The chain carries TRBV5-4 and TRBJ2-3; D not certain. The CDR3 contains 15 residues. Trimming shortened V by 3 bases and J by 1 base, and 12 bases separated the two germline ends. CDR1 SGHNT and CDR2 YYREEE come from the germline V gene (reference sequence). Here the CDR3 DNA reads TGTGCCAGCAGCTCCCGGTCGTCGGGCACAGATACGCAGTATTTT. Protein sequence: CASSSRSSGTDTQYF.

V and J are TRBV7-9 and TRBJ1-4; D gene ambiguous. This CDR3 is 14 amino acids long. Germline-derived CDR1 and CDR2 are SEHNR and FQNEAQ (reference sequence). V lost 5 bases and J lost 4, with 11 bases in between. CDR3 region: CASSGEQLNEKLFF. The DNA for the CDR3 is TGTGCCAGCAGCGGCGAACAGCTTAATGAAAAACTGTTTTTT.

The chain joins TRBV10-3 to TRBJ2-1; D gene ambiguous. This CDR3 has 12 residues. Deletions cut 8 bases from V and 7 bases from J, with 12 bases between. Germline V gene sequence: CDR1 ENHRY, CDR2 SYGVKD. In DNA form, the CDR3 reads TGTGCCATCGGGAAGGAGTTAAATGAGCAGTTCTTC. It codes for CAIGKELNEQFF.

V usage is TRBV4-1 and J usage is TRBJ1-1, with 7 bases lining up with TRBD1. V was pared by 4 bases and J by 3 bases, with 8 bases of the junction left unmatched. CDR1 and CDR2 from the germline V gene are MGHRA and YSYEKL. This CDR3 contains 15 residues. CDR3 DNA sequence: TGCGCCAGCAGCCTCACCTGGGACAGAGACACTGAAGCTTTCTTT. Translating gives CASSLTWDRDTEAFF.

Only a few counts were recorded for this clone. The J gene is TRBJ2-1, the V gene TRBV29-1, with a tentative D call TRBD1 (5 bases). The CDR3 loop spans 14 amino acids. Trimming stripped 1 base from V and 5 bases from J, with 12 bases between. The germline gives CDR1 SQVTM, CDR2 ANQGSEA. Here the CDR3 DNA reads TGCAGCGTTGAAGGGGGCTCTCGGGACAATGAGCAGTTCTTC. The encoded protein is CSVEGGSRDNEQFF.

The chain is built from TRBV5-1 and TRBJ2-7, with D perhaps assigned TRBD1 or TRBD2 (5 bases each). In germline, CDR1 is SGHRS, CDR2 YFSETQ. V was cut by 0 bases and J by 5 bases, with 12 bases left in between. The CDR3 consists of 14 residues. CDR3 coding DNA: TGCGCCAGCAGCTTGGGGGGACCCCTCCACGAGCAGTACTTC. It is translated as CASSLGGPLHEQYF. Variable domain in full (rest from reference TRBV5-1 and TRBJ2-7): KAGVTQTPRYLIKTRGQQVTLSCSPISGHRSVSWYQQTPGQGLQFLFEYFSETQRNKGNFPGRFSGRQFSNSRSEMNVSTLELGDSALYLCASSLGGPLHEQYFGPGTRLTVT.